The rows below give T cell receptor beta chains drawn from one sample of a study of graft-versus-host responses after intestinal transplantation. Some clones are missing from TCRdb's copy, which holds only in-frame ones; the method was immunoSEQ multiplex PCR. The repertoire holds nearly 45,000 clones, with 91% as singletons. Sequencing was performed on PBMCs, taken 524 days after transplant. The source of these receptors is a human patient who received an intestinal transplant, so some T cells may come from the graft donor. The conserved cysteine and the conserved F or W are not part of the CDR3 here. Fields, in order: J gene, V gene, CDR3 protein.

>TRBJ2-1|TRBV28
ASSLWNRGSSYNEQF
>TRBJ2-2|TRBV15
AGGSLAGTGELF
>TRBJ2-5|TRBV5-5
ASSPGGQAKGTQY
>TRBJ2-5|TRBV7-3
ASSPDRVETQY
>TRBJ2-7|TRBV5-1
ASSWDSTYEQY
>TRBJ1-2|TRBV28
ASSLPRENGYT
>TRBJ2-7|TRBV5-4
ASSSGYRAEQY
>TRBJ2-5|TRBV9
ASSAQDRQETQY
>TRBJ1-5|TRBV2
ASSVPQGNQPQH
>TRBJ1-4|TRBV2
ASSVRTATNEKLF
>TRBJ1-1|TRBV2
ASSEVRILNTEAF
>TRBJ2-5|TRBV10-3
AISRTGQETQY
>TRBJ1-3|TRBV5-4
ASSLEAGLGNTIY
>TRBJ1-1|TRBV30
AWSDHPNTEAF
>TRBJ2-3|TRBV19
ASSMLGQGVLDTQY
>TRBJ2-7|TRBV29-1
SGRTSGRSEQY
>TRBJ1-2|TRBV4-1
ASSHRSPGQGGAGGYGYT
>TRBJ2-7|TRBV18
ASSPRRGYEQY
>TRBJ2-7|TRBV4-1
ASSQRWTGTYEQY
>TRBJ2-1|TRBV28
ASSTLLAGGHNEQF
>TRBJ1-1|TRBV19
ASSIGQGFTEAF
>TRBJ2-7|TRBV9
ASSVGTSGSYEQY
>TRBJ2-1|TRBV18
ASSPLSGRSNNEQF
>TRBJ1-6|TRBV4-2
ASSLEGTGTRNSPLH
>TRBJ2-7|TRBV10-3
AISGLAGGYEQY
>TRBJ2-2|TRBV7-3
ASSLIPGTGVGGELF
>-|TRBV27
ASSLSAPYYEQY
>TRBJ2-5|TRBV7-9
ASSQSRGAGGETQY
>TRBJ2-1|TRBV5-4
ASSYGSSSSYNEQF
>TRBJ1-5|TRBV7-9
ASSSGQGRYSNQPQH
>TRBJ1-2|TRBV9
ASSVGRDRPYGYT
>TRBJ2-5|TRBV28
ASSLLAGREETQY
>TRBJ2-7|TRBV5-6
ASSFIGTSGYEQY
>TRBJ2-7|TRBV28
ASMGTSQGGYYEQY
>TRBJ1-2|TRBV28
ASSLDLPGGYGYT
>TRBJ2-2|TRBV5-1
ASSDSRGGTGELF
>TRBJ2-2|TRBV29-1
SVETGRGNGELF
>TRBJ1-2|TRBV7-3
ASSLTAWDGYT
>TRBJ1-2|TRBV7-9
ASSPTGLGYT
>TRBJ2-1|TRBV4-1
ASSQDFRVTSYNEQF
>TRBJ2-1|TRBV7-8
ASSLGGLAGVLGYNEQF
>TRBJ2-2|TRBV11-3
ASSRLAGGIGELF
>TRBJ2-1|TRBV5-1
ASSLTGLLAGVKEQF